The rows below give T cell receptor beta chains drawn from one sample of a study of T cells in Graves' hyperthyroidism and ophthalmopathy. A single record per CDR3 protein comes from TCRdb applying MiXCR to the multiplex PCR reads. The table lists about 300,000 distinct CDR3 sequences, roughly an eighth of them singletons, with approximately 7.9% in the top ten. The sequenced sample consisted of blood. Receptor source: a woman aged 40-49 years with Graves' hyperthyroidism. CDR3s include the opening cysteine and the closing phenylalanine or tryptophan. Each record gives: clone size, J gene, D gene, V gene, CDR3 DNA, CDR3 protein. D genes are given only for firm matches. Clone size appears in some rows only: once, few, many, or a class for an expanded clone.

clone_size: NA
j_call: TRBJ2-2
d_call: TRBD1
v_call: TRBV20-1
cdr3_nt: TGCAGTGCTACCGGGACAGGGGGCCACGGGGAGCTGTTTTTT
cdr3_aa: CSATGTGGHGELFF

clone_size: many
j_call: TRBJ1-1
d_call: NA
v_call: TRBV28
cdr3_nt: TGTGCCAGCAGTTTGCCCCTCTGGGGCACTGAAGCTTTCTTT
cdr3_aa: CASSLPLWGTEAFF

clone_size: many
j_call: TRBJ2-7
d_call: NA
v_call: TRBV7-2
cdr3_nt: TGTGCCAGCGAACCAGGAGAGACGCCGAGTACCTACGAGCAGTACTTC
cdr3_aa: CASEPGETPSTYEQYF

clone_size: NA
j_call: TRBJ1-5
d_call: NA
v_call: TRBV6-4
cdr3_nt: TGTGCCAGCAGTGCCGAAGAGGGTTATCAGCCCCAGCATTTT
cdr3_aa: CASSAEEGYQPQHF

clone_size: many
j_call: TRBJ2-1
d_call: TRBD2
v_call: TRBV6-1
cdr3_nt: TGTGCCAGCAGTGAAGCGTGGACTAGCGGAGCCGATGAGCAGTTCTTC
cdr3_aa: CASSEAWTSGADEQFF

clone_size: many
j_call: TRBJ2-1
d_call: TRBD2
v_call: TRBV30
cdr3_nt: TGTGCCTGGAGTGTACTAGCGGGGGACAATGAGCAGTTCTTC
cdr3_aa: CAWSVLAGDNEQFF

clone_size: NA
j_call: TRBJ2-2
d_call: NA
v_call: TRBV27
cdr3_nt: TGTGCCAGCAGTGCTCTAGGCGGGAACACCGGGGAGCCGTTTTTT
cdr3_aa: CASSALGGNTGEPFF

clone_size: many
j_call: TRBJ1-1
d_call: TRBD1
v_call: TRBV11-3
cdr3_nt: TGTGCCAGCAGCTTGGGGGTCGGGACAGGGAACACTGAAGCTTTCTTT
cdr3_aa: CASSLGVGTGNTEAFF

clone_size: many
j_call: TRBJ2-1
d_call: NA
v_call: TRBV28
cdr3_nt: TGTGCCAGCAGTTTAGAACGGCGGTACCGCGGTAATGAGCAGTTCTTC
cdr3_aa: CASSLERRYRGNEQFF

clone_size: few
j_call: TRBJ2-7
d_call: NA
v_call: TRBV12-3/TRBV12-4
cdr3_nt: TGTGCCAGCAGGGGGGCTGCATCCTACGAGCAGTACTTC
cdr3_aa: CASRGAASYEQYF

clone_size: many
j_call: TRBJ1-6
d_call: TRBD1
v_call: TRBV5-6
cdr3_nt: TGTGCCAGCAGCTTAGGAGGGGGCCATTCACCCCTCCACTTT
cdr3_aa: CASSLGGGHSPLHF

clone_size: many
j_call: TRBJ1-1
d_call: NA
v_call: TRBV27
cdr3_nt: TGTGCCAGCAGTCTTCTCGGGGGGAAGGAAGACACTGAAGCTTTCTTT
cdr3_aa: CASSLLGGKEDTEAFF

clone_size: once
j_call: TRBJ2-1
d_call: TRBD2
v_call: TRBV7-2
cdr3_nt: TGTGCCAGCAGCTTAGTAGGGGCTAGCGGGAGGGCCGGTTCCTACAATGAGCAGTTCTTC
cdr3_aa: CASSLVGASGRAGSYNEQFF

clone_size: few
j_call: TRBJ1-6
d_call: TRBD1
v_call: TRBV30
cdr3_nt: TGTGCCTGGGGAGACAGGGGATCACCCCTCCACTTT
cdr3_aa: CAWGDRGSPLHF

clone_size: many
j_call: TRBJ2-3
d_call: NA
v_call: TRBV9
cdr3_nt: TGTGCCAGCAGCGTAGTGGGAACAGATACGCAGTATTTT
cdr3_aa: CASSVVGTDTQYF

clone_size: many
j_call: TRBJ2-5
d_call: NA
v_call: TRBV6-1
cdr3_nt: TGTGCCAGCAGCGACCGACTAGTCGGAGAGACCCAGTACTTC
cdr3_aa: CASSDRLVGETQYF

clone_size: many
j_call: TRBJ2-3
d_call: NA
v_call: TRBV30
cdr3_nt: TGTGCCTGGAGTGCACCGGGACAAGTGATAGATACGCAGTATTTT
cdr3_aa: CAWSAPGQVIDTQYF

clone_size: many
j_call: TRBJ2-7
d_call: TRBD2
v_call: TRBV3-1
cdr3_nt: TGTGCCAGCAGCTGGGGGACTAGCTACGAGCAGTACTTC
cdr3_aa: CASSWGTSYEQYF

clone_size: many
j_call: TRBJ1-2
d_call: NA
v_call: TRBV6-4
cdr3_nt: TGTGCCAGCGGTGGTACATTGTATGGCTACACCTTC
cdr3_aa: CASGGTLYGYTF

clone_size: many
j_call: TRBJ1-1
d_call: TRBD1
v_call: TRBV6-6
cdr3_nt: TGTGCCAGCAGTTACTCCAGGGGGGGAATAGCTTTCTTT
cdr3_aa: CASSYSRGGIAFF

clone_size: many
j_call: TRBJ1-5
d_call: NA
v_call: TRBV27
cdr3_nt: TGTGCCAGCAGTTTGTCCAGAGGTAATCAGCCCCAGCATTTT
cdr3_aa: CASSLSRGNQPQHF

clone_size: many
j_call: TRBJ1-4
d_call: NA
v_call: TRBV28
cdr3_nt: TGTGCCAGCAGTTTTCCTCAGGGATATAATGAAAAACTGTTTTTT
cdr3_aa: CASSFPQGYNEKLFF

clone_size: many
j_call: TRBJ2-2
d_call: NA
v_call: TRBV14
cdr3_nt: TGTGCCAGCAGCCAACTCCCAGCGATGAACACCGGGGAGCTGTTTTTT
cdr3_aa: CASSQLPAMNTGELFF

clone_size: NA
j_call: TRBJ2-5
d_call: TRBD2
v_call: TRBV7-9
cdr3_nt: TGTGCCAGCAGCTATCCCGGTGCTAGCGGGAACCAAGAGACCCAGTACTTC
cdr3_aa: CASSYPGASGNQETQYF

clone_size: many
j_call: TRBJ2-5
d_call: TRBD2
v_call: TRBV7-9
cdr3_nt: TGTGCCAGCATCCAAGCGGGGGGCCCAGAGACCCAGTACTTC
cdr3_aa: CASIQAGGPETQYF